One sample yielded the 27 T cell receptor beta chains listed below, sequenced in a study of shared clonotypes between healthy human individuals. Some clones are missing from TCRdb's copy, which holds only in-frame ones; the method was immunoSEQ multiplex PCR. Seen here are approximately 2.1 million clones, approximately 93% observed once, and the top ten hold approximately 0.4%. The sequenced sample consisted of naive CD4+ T cells from PBMCs. Subset noted: CD45RA+ positively selected. The receptors stem from a man in his late teens or twenties in good health. Some clones in this sample may be carry-over from other donors' samples.

The chain employs TRBV9 and TRBJ2-7; 8 bases are shared with TRBD1. The germline V gene encodes CDR1 SGDLS and CDR2 YYNGEE. The CDR3 length is 18 residues. V was pared by 0 bases and J by 0 bases, with 11 bases of the junction left unmatched. DNA for the CDR3: TGTGCCAGCAGCGTAGGTCTCGGACAGGGACCTACCTCCTACGAGCAGTACTTC. It is translated as CASSVGLGQGPTSYEQYF.

The rearrangement links TRBV10-2 to TRBJ2-7; 7 nucleotides line up with TRBD1. CDR1 is WSHSY and CDR2 is SAAADI in the germline V gene. V was clipped by 6 bases and J by 0 bases; unmatched bases: 8. The length of the CDR3 is 15 residues. Written as DNA, the CDR3 is TGCGCCAGCAGCGTAAGACAGGGAAGCTCCTACGAGCAGTACTTC. Translation gives CASSVRQGSSYEQYF.

The V gene is TRBV7-2, the J gene TRBJ2-5; D might be TRBD1 or TRBD2, each matching 5 bases. V was cut by 4 bases and J by 5 bases, with 20 bases left in between. CDR1 is SGHTA, CDR2 FQGNSA, per germline. The CDR3 extends over 16 amino acids. For the CDR3, the DNA is TGTGCCAGCAGCTCGACGGGGCTAGCTTGGGTCGAGACCCAGTACTTC. It yields the protein CASSSTGLAWVETQYF.

The chain is built from TRBV7-9 and TRBJ2-1; 8 bases fit TRBD1. Germline loops: CDR1 SEHNR, CDR2 FQNEAQ (reference sequence). V lost 5 bases to trimming and J lost 5 bases; unmatched junction nucleotides: 2. This CDR3 region has 13 residues. Written as DNA, the CDR3 is TGTGCCAGCAGCCCGACAGGGGACAATGAGCAGTTCTTC. Translating gives CASSPTGDNEQFF.

V and J are TRBV15 and TRBJ1-5, with a possible D match to TRBD1 (6 bases). The germline V gene has CDR1 LNHNV and CDR2 YYDKDF (reference sequence). The CDR3 contains 19 residues. V gave up 0 bases and J gave up 0 bases, with 18 bases separating them. CDR3 region: CATSRDFKGRQDSNQPQHF. The CDR3 coding sequence is TGTGCCACCAGCAGAGATTTTAAGGGTCGACAGGATAGCAATCAGCCCCAGCATTTT.

The table lists this clone with a count of one. The V gene is TRBV7-9, the J gene TRBJ2-4; D gene ambiguous. The V gene lost 2 bases and the J gene lost 5 bases, with 16 bases spanning the gap. Looked up from germline, CDR1 is SEHNR and CDR2 is FQNEAQ (reference sequence). CDR3 length: 16 amino acids. The CDR3, as DNA: TGTGCCAGCAGCTTAAGACTCCCGAAAACCCAAAACATTCAGTACTTC. Amino acid sequence: CASSLRLPKTQNIQYF.

The genes are TRBV19 and TRBJ1-5; 7 positions match TRBD1. With 4 bases clipped from V and 5 bases from J, the junction kept 11 bases outside the gene matches. From germline, CDR1 is LNHDA and CDR2 SQIVND (reference sequence). The CDR3 sequence is 16 residues long. CDR3 amino acids: CASSTTRQGLDQPQHF. The CDR3 DNA follows: TGTGCCAGTAGTACTACGCGACAGGGCCTGGATCAGCCCCAGCATTTT.

This clone was detected once. The chain joins TRBV10-3 to TRBJ2-7; weak D call: TRBD2 (5 bases). CDR1 and CDR2 (germline): ENHRY, SYGVKD. V was trimmed by 4 bases and J by 2 bases, leaving 9 bases between them. CDR3 length: 13 residues. The CDR3 nucleotides are TGTGCCATCAGTGGGAGGACCGCCTACGAGCAGTACTTC. Translated, it gives CAISGRTAYEQYF.

This clone was picked up a small number of times. V is TRBV7-9 and J is TRBJ1-5; 8 bases fit TRBD1. This CDR3 comprises 14 residues. Germline V gene data show CDR1 as SEHNR and CDR2 as FQNEAQ (reference sequence). V shed 5 bases and J 3 bases; nucleotides not matched to a gene: 3. CDR3 DNA: TGTGCCAGCAGCCCGACAGGGGACAATCAGCCCCAGCATTTT. It translates to CASSPTGDNQPQHF.

A single count supports this clone. The rearrangement uses TRBV5-1 and TRBJ2-7, with D possibly being TRBD1 or TRBD2 (6 bases each). The germline V gene encodes CDR1 SGHRS and CDR2 YFSETQ. The germline V and J ends were trimmed by 1 base and 2 bases, with 19 bases remaining between them. The CDR3 has 17 residues. The CDR3 region has the DNA TGCGCCAGCAGCTTGTGGAGGGGGAGCACCTTTCCCTACGAGCAGTACTTC. Translated, it gives CASSLWRGSTFPYEQYF.

Regarding this clone: This specimen includes other DNA sequences encoding the same CDR3. The J gene is TRBJ1-5, the V gene TRBV18, with 7 bases that match TRBD1. Looked up from germline, CDR1 is KGHSH and CDR2 is LQKENI. V shed 4 bases and J 1 base; nucleotides not matched to a gene: 1. The CDR3 is 14 amino acids. The DNA of the CDR3 is TGTGCCAGCTCACTGGGACAGAGCAATCAGCCCCAGCATTTT. This encodes CASSLGQSNQPQHF.

V and J are TRBV14 and TRBJ1-2, with a possible D match to TRBD1 (6 bases). The V and J ends lost 3 bases and 2 bases respectively, with 10 bases between them. The CDR3 extends over 14 amino acids. Germline assignment: CDR1 SGHDN and CDR2 FVKESK. CDR3 nucleotides: TGTGCCAGCAGCCAGGATACAGGGAACTATGGCTACACCTTC. Its protein product is CASSQDTGNYGYTF.

Comment on this clone: Other DNA sequences in this sample translate to the same CDR3. This chain joins TRBV9 and TRBJ2-5; the D is unclear. Germline values: CDR1 SGDLS, CDR2 YYNGEE. The germline V and J ends were trimmed by 0 bases and 0 bases, with 6 bases remaining between them. CDR3 size: 14 residues. The CDR3, as DNA: TGTGCCAGCAGCGTAGTTGGCAACCAAGAGACCCAGTACTTC. Amino acids: CASSVVGNQETQYF.

DNA of the CDR3: TGTGCCAGCAGCTCCCAAGGGGGGAGGGAAGAGACCCAGTACTTC. Its translation is CASSSQGGREETQYF. The V gene is TRBV7-3, the J gene TRBJ2-5, with TRBD2 as a possible D gene (7 bases). The V end was cut by 4 bases, the J end by 3 bases, with 15 bases between. The CDR3 has 15 amino acids. The germline V gene encodes CDR1 SGHTA and CDR2 FQGTGA.

This clone is a singleton in its sample. V usage is TRBV6-4 and J usage is TRBJ1-2; the match to TRBD1 covers 8 bases. The CDR3 runs to 15 residues. The germline gives CDR1 MRHNA, CDR2 SNTAGT. The trim removed 3 bases at V and 4 bases at J, leaving 7 bases unmatched. The CDR3 sequence: CASSEQGAVPYGYTF. The CDR3 nucleotides are TGTGCCAGCAGTGAGCAGGGGGCGGTTCCCTATGGCTACACCTTC.

In regard to this clone: At the DNA level, this CDR3 is encoded by other sequences in the same sample as well. This chain connects TRBV5-1 to TRBJ1-1, with D possibly being TRBD1 (5 bases). Germline V CDR1 and CDR2: SGHRS, YFSETQ. Trimming shortened V by 0 bases and J by 1 base, and 10 bases separated the two germline ends. The CDR3 is made up of 15 amino acids. CDR3 sequence: CASSLVGQTNTEAFF. CDR3 DNA sequence: TGCGCCAGCAGCTTGGTTGGACAAACGAACACTGAAGCTTTCTTT. Together with reference TRBV5-1 and TRBJ1-1, the CDR3 gives the full variable domain: KAGVTQTPRYLIKTRGQQVTLSCSPISGHRSVSWYQQTPGQGLQFLFEYFSETQRNKGNFPGRFSGRQFSNSRSEMNVSTLELGDSALYLCASSLVGQTNTEAFFGQGTRLTVV.

The genes are TRBV7-9 and TRBJ2-7, with 11 positions matching TRBD1. The CDR3 covers 16 residues. V dropped 3 bases and J dropped 3; count of bases not matched to a gene: 7. Looked up from germline, CDR1 is SEHNR and CDR2 is FQNEAQ (reference sequence). In DNA, the CDR3 is TGTGCCAGCAGCTTTAGGGGCGGGACAGGGGGCTACGAGCAGTACTTC. This encodes CASSFRGGTGGYEQYF.

The V call is TRBV6-1, the J call TRBJ1-3, with D unclear. Germline assignment: CDR1 MNHNS and CDR2 SASEGT. Deletions cut 2 bases from V and 2 bases from J, with 13 bases between. CDR3 length: 16 amino acids. The CDR3 DNA reads TGTGCCAGCAGTGAACAAAGGCTCCGAGCTGGAAACACCATATATTTT. Translated, it gives CASSEQRLRAGNTIYF.

The rearrangement uses TRBV18 and TRBJ1-1, with D uncertain. V lost 3 bases and J lost 1, with 12 bases in between. Germline lookup yields CDR1 KGHSH and CDR2 LQKENI. This CDR3 has 15 residues. CDR3: CASSPDQSGNTEAFF. The DNA for the CDR3 is TGTGCCAGCTCACCCGATCAGTCAGGGAACACTGAAGCTTTCTTT.

The rearrangement links TRBV19 to TRBJ1-1; the D is unclear. Per germline, CDR1 LNHDA and CDR2 SQIVND (reference sequence). Between the trimmed V and J ends, which lost 3 bases and 10 bases, there was a span of 3 bases. The CDR3 length is 9 residues. The CDR3 DNA sequence: TGTGCCAGTAGTATCGCAGCTTTCTTT. Residues: CASSIAAFF. Full variable domain (remainder filled in from reference TRBV19 and TRBJ1-1): DGGITQSPKYLFRKEGQNVTLSCEQNLNHDAMYWYRQDPGQGLRLIYYSQIVNDFQKGDIAEGYSVSREKKESFPLTVTSAQKNPTAFYLCASSIAAFFGQGTRLTVV.

The V and J genes are TRBV19 and TRBJ2-7; no reliable D call. The CDR3 totals 15 residues. Trimming took 3 bases from V and 1 from J, leaving 13 bases between them. Germline values: CDR1 LNHDA, CDR2 SQIVND (reference sequence). The CDR3 DNA sequence: TGTGCCAGTAGTATTCTGGGGTACCCTTCCTACGAGCAGTACTTC. Its protein is CASSILGYPSYEQYF. Using reference TRBV19 and TRBJ2-7 for the parts outside the CDR3, the full variable domain is DGGITQSPKYLFRKEGQNVTLSCEQNLNHDAMYWYRQDPGQGLRLIYYSQIVNDFQKGDIAEGYSVSREKKESFPLTVTSAQKNPTAFYLCASSILGYPSYEQYFGPGTRLTVT.

In the case of this clone: Other DNA sequences in this sample translate to the same CDR3. The chain joins TRBV28 to TRBJ2-2, with D unclear. This CDR3 has 12 amino acids. The V gene lost 6 bases and the J gene lost 2 bases, with 4 bases spanning the gap. Germline CDR1 and CDR2: MDHEN and SYDVKM. As DNA, the CDR3 is TGTGCCAGCAGCCGAAACACCGGGGAGCTGTTTTTT. Encoded protein: CASSRNTGELFF.

The J gene is TRBJ2-1, the V gene TRBV10-3; D remains ambiguous. The V gene lost 6 bases and the J gene lost 6 bases, with 6 bases spanning the gap. The CDR3 is 11 amino acids. Germline V gives CDR1 ENHRY, CDR2 SYGVKD. The CDR3 DNA follows: TGTGCCATCAGGGTCTCCAATGAGCAGTTCTTC. Its translation: CAIRVSNEQFF.

The J gene is TRBJ1-2, the V gene TRBV9; D remains unclear. V lost 4 bases to trimming and J lost 7 bases, with 11 bases between them. Germline V CDR1 and CDR2: SGDLS, YYNGEE. The CDR3 extends over 12 amino acids. The CDR3 DNA follows: TGTGCCAGCAGCCCAAGAACCGGTGGCTACACCTTC. It yields the protein CASSPRTGGYTF.

V and J are TRBV28 and TRBJ1-4; no definite D call. Germline V gives CDR1 MDHEN, CDR2 SYDVKM. The CDR3 contains 15 residues. Trimming stripped 4 bases from V and 0 bases from J, with 9 bases between. CDR3 nucleotide sequence: TGTGCCAGCAGTTCGGAAGATGCAACTAATGAAAAACTGTTTTTT. Its translation is CASSSEDATNEKLFF.

The chain uses TRBV28 and TRBJ2-7, with 12 bases that match TRBD2. The CDR3 runs to 22 residues. J was trimmed by 4 bases and V by 2 bases; bases with no gene match: 24. Germline values: CDR1 MDHEN, CDR2 SYDVKM. The CDR3, as DNA: TGTGCCAGCAGTTTAGGGGACAGGGCGACCCCCTTTCTAGCGGGAGGGCGTTACGAGCAGTACTTC. Residues: CASSLGDRATPFLAGGRYEQYF.

This chain joins TRBV4-3 and TRBJ2-7; no definite D call. The CDR3 contains 14 residues. Germline V lookup: CDR1 LGHNA, CDR2 YSLEER. V lost 0 bases and J 0 bases, leaving 6 bases between the germline ends. CDR3 residues: CASSQERDSYEQYF. CDR3 DNA sequence: TGCGCCAGCAGCCAAGAAAGGGACTCCTACGAGCAGTACTTC.